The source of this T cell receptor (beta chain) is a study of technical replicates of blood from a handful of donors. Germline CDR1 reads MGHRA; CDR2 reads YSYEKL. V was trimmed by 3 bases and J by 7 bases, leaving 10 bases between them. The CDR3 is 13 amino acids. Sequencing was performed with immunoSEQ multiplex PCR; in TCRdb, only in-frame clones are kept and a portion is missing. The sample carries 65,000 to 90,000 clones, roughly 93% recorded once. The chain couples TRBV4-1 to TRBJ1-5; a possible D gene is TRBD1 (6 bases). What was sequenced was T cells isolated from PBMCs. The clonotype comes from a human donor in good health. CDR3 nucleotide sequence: TGCGCCAGCAGCCAGTCAGGGGAGCAGCCCCAGCATTTT. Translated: CASSQSGEQPQHF.